The rows below give T cell receptor beta chains drawn from one sample of a study of cytomegalovirus exposure and HLA in healthy donors. Measured with immunoSEQ multiplex PCR; TCRdb has only the in-frame clones, and not every one. Of 150,000 to 160,000 clones in the sample, 80% are singletons; the top ten hold 5.5% to 6.5%. Sample: PBMCs. These receptors all come from a woman aged 40 to 50 in good health and CMV-seropositive. CDR3s include the opening cysteine and the closing phenylalanine or tryptophan. Each record gives: clone size, J gene, D gene, V gene, CDR3 DNA, CDR3 protein. The D gene is left open where the match is weak. The listing skips clone size in some rows; elsewhere it reads once, few, many or a size class.

NA | TRBJ1-2 | TRBD1 | TRBV27 | TGTGCCAGCAGGGGGACAGGGGGAATCGACGGCTACACCTTC | CASRGTGGIDGYTF
few | TRBJ2-7 | TRBD2 | TRBV7-8 | TGTGCCAGCAGCGAACTAGCGGGACTAACCTACGAGCAGTACTTC | CASSELAGLTYEQYF
few | TRBJ1-1 | TRBD1 | TRBV6-1 | TGTGCCAGCAGTGGACAGGGAACGAACACTGAAGCTTTCTTT | CASSGQGTNTEAFF
NA | TRBJ2-3 | TRBD2 | TRBV25-1 | TGTGCCAGCAGTGAATATAGCGGGGTCAGGGGAGATACGCAGTATTTT | CASSEYSGVRGDTQYF
few | TRBJ2-7 | TRBD2 | TRBV5-1 | TGCGCCAGCAGCCCGAGCGGGAGCCCCAACGAGCAGTACTTC | CASSPSGSPNEQYF
NA | TRBJ1-1 | TRBD1 | TRBV28 | TGTGCCAGCAGTTTACCCCAGGGGGCGGCTGAAGCTTTCTTT | CASSLPQGAAEAFF
NA | TRBJ1-1 | NA | TRBV10-3 | TGTGCCATCAGTGAAACCGGGAAGGGCACTGAAGCTTTCTTT | CAISETGKGTEAFF
once | TRBJ1-1 | NA | TRBV6-4 | TGTGCCAGCAAGCGACAGGAGAACACTGAAGCTTTCTTT | CASKRQENTEAFF
NA | TRBJ2-5 | NA | TRBV18 | TGTGCCAGCTCATCGGGTCTCCAAGAGACCCAGTACTTC | CASSSGLQETQYF
once | TRBJ1-1 | NA | TRBV10-1 | TGCGCCAGCGCTGCAGGGTTGTTCACTGAAGCTTTCTTT | CASAAGLFTEAFF
once | TRBJ1-2 | TRBD1 | TRBV7-9 | TGTGCCACACAGCCCGACAGGGATCGGGGCTACACCTTC | CATQPDRDRGYTF
NA | TRBJ2-5 | NA | TRBV9 | TGTGCCAGCAGCGAGGGGACTGAAGAGACCCAGTACTTC | CASSEGTEETQYF
NA | TRBJ2-5 | TRBD2 | TRBV5-1 | TGCGCCAGCAGCGGCGCGGGGAGGGAAGAGACCCAGTACTTC | CASSGAGREETQYF
NA | TRBJ2-2 | TRBD2 | TRBV19 | TGTGCCAGTAGTATAGAGCGTTGGCGGGAGTCATTCACCGGGGAGCTGTTTTTT | CASSIERWRESFTGELFF
NA | TRBJ2-7 | TRBD1 | TRBV6-1 | TGTGCCAGCAGTGAAGCTGGGACAGGGGCTTTCTACGAGCAGTACTTC | CASSEAGTGAFYEQYF
once | TRBJ1-1 | NA | TRBV2 | TGTGCCAGCAGTGTTGGACAGAACACTGAAGCTTTCTTT | CASSVGQNTEAFF
NA | TRBJ2-7 | TRBD2 | TRBV6-1 | TGTGCCAGCCGACTAGCGGGGGCCTACGAGCAGTACTTC | CASRLAGAYEQYF
NA | TRBJ2-7 | TRBD2 | TRBV11-2 | TGTGCCAGCACCAGAGGGACTAGCGGGACCGGGATCTACGAGCAGTACTTC | CASTRGTSGTGIYEQYF
NA | TRBJ1-1 | TRBD1 | TRBV5-1 | TGCGCCAGCAGCCGGGACAGAAGCTTGAACACTGAAGCTTTCTTT | CASSRDRSLNTEAFF
once | TRBJ1-1 | NA | TRBV5-1 | TGCGCCAGCAGCTTGCGGGGGGTGAACACTGAAGCTTTCTTT | CASSLRGVNTEAFF
NA | TRBJ1-1 | TRBD1 | TRBV19 | TGTGCCAGTAGACTTTATTCGCAGGGGGCGGGGACTGAAGCTTTCTTT | CASRLYSQGAGTEAFF
NA | TRBJ1-5 | NA | TRBV28 | TGTGCCAGCAGTTATAAACAGGGCTTCGGTAATCAGCCCCAGCATTTT | CASSYKQGFGNQPQHF
NA | TRBJ2-2 | TRBD2 | TRBV27 | TGTGCCAGCAGTTTATCTTCCCGGGACAGGTTGGGACTAGCGGGAGCCGGGGAGCTGTTTTTT | CASSLSSRDRLGLAGAGELFF
NA | TRBJ1-2 | NA | TRBV29-1 | TGCAGCGTTGATAGGTACAGGGAGAATGGCTACACCTTC | CSVDRYRENGYTF
NA | TRBJ1-2 | NA | TRBV18 | TGTGCCAGCTCACCACGGAGGGGCCATGGCTACACCTTC | CASSPRRGHGYTF